The 28 T cell receptor beta chains given below trace back to one sample, sequenced in a study of CD8+ T cells in alopecia areata. Extraction and reverse transcription of RNA yielded cDNA as the sequencing template. Assay used: immunoSEQ multiplex PCR; TCRdb lists only in-frame clones, some missing. The profile covers about 200,000 clones, with roughly 50% appearing a single time and around 5% taken by the ten largest. The sequenced material came from CD8+ T cells sorted from blood. These receptors came from a human donor in good health.

This clone was seen a handful of times. The chain links TRBV29-1 to TRBJ2-7; no firm D call. The germline gives CDR1 SQVTM, CDR2 ANQGSEA. There are 13 residues in the CDR3. V lost 6 bases and J 2 bases, leaving 14 bases between the germline ends. The CDR3 bases are TGCAGCGTCAGCAAACGGTCCGCCTACGAGCAGTACTTC. This translates into CSVSKRSAYEQYF.

This clone was found a few times. The CDR3 region has the DNA TGTGCCTGGAGCCCCGCTAGGACAGATACGCAGTATTTT. This sequence encodes CAWSPARTDTQYF. The chain employs TRBV30 and TRBJ2-3, with D uncertain. The CDR3 runs 13 residues. Germline CDR1 GTSNPN, CDR2 SVGIG (reference sequence). The ends were cut back, 3 bases at V and 3 bases at J, with 10 bases in the middle. Drawing the rest from reference TRBV30 and TRBJ2-3, the complete variable domain is SQTIHQWPATLVQPVGSPLSLECTVEGTSNPNLYWYRQAAGRGLQLLFYSVGIGQISSEVPQNLSASRPQDRQFILSSKKLLLSDSGFYLCAWSPARTDTQYFGPGTRLTVL.

The J gene is TRBJ1-6, the V gene TRBV7-2; 7 bases are a match to TRBD1. Germline assignment: CDR1 SGHTA and CDR2 FQGNSA. The CDR3 has 15 amino acids. V dropped 6 bases and J dropped 7; count of bases not matched to a gene: 9. For the CDR3, the DNA is TGTGCCAGCAGGGAAGGGACAGATGTAAATTCACCCCTCCACTTT. Protein sequence: CASREGTDVNSPLHF.

This clone has a handful of counts. The chain joins TRBV29-1 to TRBJ1-1; 9 positions match TRBD1. Trimming cost V 6 bases and J 6 bases; bases outside gene matches: 17. This CDR3 contains 16 residues. The germline V gene encodes CDR1 SQVTM and CDR2 ANQGSEA. The CDR3 sequence is CSVPTGGSTVYAEAFF. In DNA, the CDR3 is TGCAGCGTCCCTACAGGGGGCTCGACCGTTTACGCTGAAGCTTTCTTT.

The chain couples TRBV15 to TRBJ2-3; D might be TRBD1 or TRBD2, each matching 5 bases. From germline, CDR1 is LNHNV and CDR2 YYDKDF (reference sequence). V was trimmed by 6 bases and J by 1 base, leaving 5 bases between them. CDR3 length: 12 residues. CDR3 region: CATRGRTDTQYF. The CDR3 DNA sequence: TGTGCCACCAGGGGACGCACAGATACGCAGTATTTT.

The V and J genes are TRBV4-1 and TRBJ1-5; D is unclear. Germline V gene sequence: CDR1 MGHRA, CDR2 YSYEKL. This CDR3 is built from 14 residues. Trimming pared 0 bases from V and 4 bases from J, leaving 7 bases between. This CDR3 is CASSQEQLNQPQHF. Here the CDR3 DNA reads TGCGCCAGCAGCCAAGAACAGCTTAATCAGCCCCAGCATTTT.

V and J are TRBV13 and TRBJ1-2, with unresolved D. CDR3 length: 10 residues. The V end lost 2 bases, the J end lost 10 bases, and 5 bases lay between the germline ends. Germline loops: CDR1 PRHDT, CDR2 FYEKMQ (reference sequence). CDR3 bases: TGTGCCAGCAGCTTAAATGACTACACCTTC. Its translation is CASSLNDYTF. Supplemented by reference TRBV13 and TRBJ1-2, the full variable domain reads AAGVIQSPRHLIKEKRETATLKCYPIPRHDTVYWYQQGPGQDPQFLISFYEKMQSDKGSIPDRFSAQQFSDYHSELNMSSLELGDSALYFCASSLNDYTFGSGTRLTVV.

This rearrangement joins TRBV5-1 to TRBJ2-2; D could derive from TRBD1 or TRBD2 (5 bases each). Germline CDR1 and CDR2: SGHRS and YFSETQ. V gave up 1 base and J gave up 4 bases, with 11 bases separating them. The CDR3 loop spans 15 amino acids. As DNA, the CDR3 is TGCGCCAGCAGCTTGAGCCATGGGGGCACCGGGGAGCTGTTTTTT. Translating gives CASSLSHGGTGELFF.

In its sample, this clone was seen a few times. The chain uses TRBV5-1 and TRBJ2-3; 7 bases match TRBD2. Germline assignment: CDR1 SGHRS and CDR2 YFSETQ. Trimming took 1 base from V and 1 from J; bases not matched to a gene: 6. This CDR3 has 16 residues. The CDR3 DNA reads TGCGCCAGCAGCTTGTCAGCTAGCGGAGGCACAGATACGCAGTATTTT. It codes for CASSLSASGGTDTQYF.

The J gene is TRBJ1-6, the V gene TRBV27; a weak D match, TRBD1 (5 bases). CDR3 length: 13 residues. Germline assignment: CDR1 MNHEY and CDR2 SMNVEV (reference sequence). Trimming took 8 bases from V and 9 from J, leaving 14 bases between them. CDR3 amino acids: CASGPGGASPLHF. The DNA for the CDR3 is TGTGCCAGCGGTCCAGGCGGGGCTTCACCCCTCCACTTT.

The genes are TRBV25-1 and TRBJ1-2, with D uncertain. Deletions cut 1 base from V and 11 bases from J, with 14 bases between. The CDR3 has 13 amino acids. Germline loops: CDR1 MGHDK, CDR2 SYGVNS. Here the CDR3 DNA reads TGTGCCAGCAGTGAATGGGCTCCCGCTGGGTACACCTTC. Its protein product is CASSEWAPAGYTF.

The chain is built from TRBV5-6 and TRBJ2-5; no definite D call. The germline V gene has CDR1 SGHDT and CDR2 YYEEEE. Trimming cost V 0 bases and J 2 bases, with 8 bases left between them. The CDR3 is made up of 14 amino acids. CDR3 DNA: TGTGCCAGCAGCTTGGGGCCTGATCAAGAGACCCAGTACTTC. This sequence encodes CASSLGPDQETQYF.

A single count supports this clone. This chain links TRBV4-1 with TRBJ1-1; D remains ambiguous. This CDR3 contains 15 residues. Germline CDR1 MGHRA, CDR2 YSYEKL. V dropped 4 bases and J dropped 6 bases, with 18 bases sitting between them. CDR3 amino acids: CASSPTPGPSPEAFF. DNA for the CDR3: TGCGCCAGCAGCCCCACTCCGGGCCCCTCCCCTGAAGCTTTCTTT.

The chain has TRBV29-1 and TRBJ1-2; perhaps TRBD1 as D (5 bases). Trimming stripped 3 bases from V and 4 bases from J, with 15 bases between. The CDR3 has 14 amino acids. CDR1 SQVTM and CDR2 ANQGSEA come from the germline V gene. This chain's CDR3 is CSVDWAGTTYGYTF. The CDR3 bases are TGCAGCGTTGATTGGGCAGGGACTACCTATGGCTACACCTTC.

V usage is TRBV13 and J usage is TRBJ2-5, with 8 bases lining up with TRBD1. There are 14 residues in the CDR3. Trimming took 4 bases from V and 2 from J; bases not matched to a gene: 3. Germline assignment: CDR1 PRHDT and CDR2 FYEKMQ (reference sequence). The CDR3 spells CASSYRTGQETQYF. CDR3 nucleotides: TGTGCCAGCAGCTACCGGACAGGGCAAGAGACCCAGTACTTC.

This clone was seen repeatedly, ten times or more. V is TRBV13 and J is TRBJ2-5; D might be TRBD2 (5 bases). The CDR3 length is 14 residues. Germline V CDR1 and CDR2: PRHDT, FYEKMQ (reference sequence). V lost 5 bases to trimming and J lost 3 bases, with 13 bases between them. This chain's CDR3 is CASSLASFKETQYF. In DNA, the CDR3 is TGTGCCAGCAGCCTAGCTAGCTTCAAAGAGACCCAGTACTTC.

The rearrangement joins TRBV5-6 to TRBJ1-6, with D tentatively TRBD1 (6 bases). The length of the CDR3 is 13 residues. V shed 4 bases and J shed 7 bases, with 9 bases lying between them. Germline CDR1 SGHDT, CDR2 YYEEEE. In DNA, the CDR3 is TGTGCCAGCAGCACAGGGCGCAATTCACCCCTCCACTTT. It translates to CASSTGRNSPLHF.

This chain connects TRBV19 to TRBJ2-5; 7 bases match TRBD1. V lost 3 bases and J lost 2; bases outside the gene matches: 12. CDR1 is LNHDA, CDR2 SQIVND, per germline (reference sequence). The CDR3 has 17 amino acids. As DNA, the CDR3 is TGTGCCAGTAGTATGAGGGACAGAACGATGGGTCAAGAGACCCAGTACTTC. Encoded protein: CASSMRDRTMGQETQYF.

The V and J genes are TRBV4-1 and TRBJ2-3; D is uncertain. Trimming shortened V by 1 base and J by 3 bases, and 5 bases separated the two germline ends. This CDR3 has 13 residues. Germline CDR1 is MGHRA and CDR2 is YSYEKL. Written as DNA, the CDR3 is TGCGCCAGCAGCCAAGTAGAGACAGATACGCAGTATTTT. It yields the protein CASSQVETDTQYF.

As DNA, the CDR3 is TGCAGCGGTGAGTGGGGGGAAGCTTTCTTT. This sequence encodes CSGEWGEAFF. V usage is TRBV29-1 and J usage is TRBJ1-1, with a weak D call TRBD1 (5 bases). The CDR3 sequence is 10 residues long. Trimming took off 7 bases at V and 8 bases at J, with 11 bases between the two ends. Per germline, CDR1 SQVTM and CDR2 ANQGSEA.

This chain links TRBV27 with TRBJ2-1; the D is unclear. V lost 7 bases, J lost 6 bases, and 13 bases lay in between. From germline, CDR1 is MNHEY and CDR2 SMNVEV (reference sequence). The CDR3 runs 13 residues. The CDR3 loop reads CASTSGSSNEQFF. In nucleotides, the CDR3 is TGTGCCAGCACCTCCGGCAGCTCCAATGAGCAGTTCTTC.

The rearrangement links TRBV6-1 to TRBJ1-5; D is uncertain. Germline V CDR1 and CDR2: MNHNS, SASEGT. V dropped 2 bases and J dropped 2 bases, with 13 bases sitting between them. The CDR3 length is 16 residues. The CDR3 coding sequence is TGTGCCAGCAGTGAATCAAGCTGGGTAGGCAATCAGCCCCAGCATTTT. Translating it yields CASSESSWVGNQPQHF.

At least ten counts were recorded for this clone. This chain's CDR3 is CASKEEAGNSPLHF. In DNA, the CDR3 is TGTGCCAGCAAGGAGGAGGCAGGGAATTCACCCCTCCACTTT. V usage is TRBV5-6 and J usage is TRBJ1-6; weak D call: TRBD1 (5 bases). The CDR3 is 14 residues long. Germline loops: CDR1 SGHDT, CDR2 YYEEEE. The germline V and J ends were trimmed by 6 bases and 7 bases, with 14 bases remaining between them.

The chain couples TRBV6-4 to TRBJ1-6, with 7 bases fitting TRBD1. V gave up 0 bases and J gave up 9 bases; unmatched junction bases: 2. CDR1 and CDR2 from the germline V gene are MRHNA and SNTAGT. The CDR3 has 14 amino acids. CDR3 nucleotides: TGTGCCAGCAGTGACTCAGGGGGCGCTTCACCCCTCCACTTT. It yields the protein CASSDSGGASPLHF.

V and J are TRBV5-6 and TRBJ1-4; D possibly corresponds to TRBD1 (5 bases). V lost 1 base to trimming and J lost 6 bases, with 13 bases between them. The CDR3 runs to 15 residues. The germline gives CDR1 SGHDT, CDR2 YYEEEE. This CDR3 reads CASSLREGFYEKLFF. In DNA, the CDR3 is TGTGCCAGCAGCTTGAGGGAGGGGTTCTATGAAAAACTGTTTTTT.

This clone has a handful of counts. V usage is TRBV5-6 and J usage is TRBJ1-1; tentatively, D is TRBD1 (5 bases). Trimming cost V 3 bases and J 3 bases, with 15 bases left between them. The CDR3 is made up of 15 amino acids. The germline CDR1 and CDR2 sequences are SGHDT and YYEEEE. CDR3 protein: CASSSPLGTYTEAFF. CDR3 coding DNA: TGTGCCAGCAGCTCACCTCTAGGGACCTACACTGAAGCTTTCTTT.

The chain links TRBV6-6 to TRBJ1-6, with 9 bases fitting TRBD1. CDR3 length: 15 amino acids. Germline V gene lookup returns CDR1 MNHNY and CDR2 SVGAGI (reference sequence). J lost 7 bases, V lost 2 bases, and 3 bases had no gene match. CDR3: CASSYTGQGNSPLHF. Here the CDR3 DNA reads TGTGCCAGCAGTTACACAGGACAGGGGAATTCACCCCTCCACTTT.

This chain joins TRBV11-2 and TRBJ2-1; the match to TRBD2 covers 9 bases. Germline CDR1 and CDR2: SGHAT and FQNNGV. V dropped 4 bases and J dropped 5; count of bases not matched to a gene: 6. The CDR3 sequence is 15 residues long. The DNA for the CDR3 is TGTGCCAGCAGCTATAGCGGGGGTCTAGACAATGAGCAGTTCTTC. Encoded protein: CASSYSGGLDNEQFF.